Listed below are T cell receptor beta chains from one sample, sequenced in a study of shared clonotypes between healthy human individuals. The repertoire was sequenced with immunoSEQ multiplex PCR; TCRdb's copy has only in-frame clones and lacks some. The sample yields 1.4 million to 1.5 million clones, 96% seen once. The specimen sequenced was naive CD4+ T cells sorted from blood. These receptors originate from a man in his thirties or forties in good health. Both conserved end residues are part of each CDR3. Fields, in order: J gene, D gene, clone size, V gene, CDR3 DNA, CDR3 protein. A D gene is named only where the DNA matches it firmly. Where a row states a size, it is once, few, many or the class of an expanded clone; other rows omit it.

>TRBJ1-4|-|-|TRBV7-9
TGTGCCAGCAGCCGACAGTACCCTAATGAAAAACTGTTTTTT
CASSRQYPNEKLFF
>TRBJ2-7|TRBD1|once|TRBV5-4
TGTGCCAGCAGCTTTAGGGGACAGGGTACCTACGAGCAGTACTTC
CASSFRGQGTYEQYF
>TRBJ2-1|TRBD2|-|TRBV15
TGTGCCACCAGCAGAACCGGGACTAGCGGTTACAATGAGCAGTTCTTC
CATSRTGTSGYNEQFF
>TRBJ2-7|TRBD1|-|TRBV27
TGTGCCAGCAGTCAAAGACAGGGCGTCTTCGCCGAGCAGTACTTC
CASSQRQGVFAEQYF
>TRBJ2-7|TRBD1|-|TRBV29-1
TGCAGCGCCACCGACAGGGCTACCTACGAGCAGTACTTC
CSATDRATYEQYF
>TRBJ2-1|TRBD2|-|TRBV27
TGTGCCAGCAGTCCCAATAGCGGGAGTGTTTCCTACAATGAGCAGTTCTTC
CASSPNSGSVSYNEQFF
>TRBJ2-1|-|-|TRBV10-3
TGTGCCATCAGTGACGGCGGGGTAGGAAATGAGCAGTTCTTC
CAISDGGVGNEQFF
>TRBJ2-3|TRBD2|-|TRBV5-1
TGCGCCAGCAGCCCATCGACTAGCGGGAGCACAGATACGCAGTATTTT
CASSPSTSGSTDTQYF
>TRBJ2-7|TRBD1|-|TRBV19
TGTGCCAGTAGTATCGGTCGGGACAGGGGACACGAGCAGTACTTC
CASSIGRDRGHEQYF
>TRBJ2-3|-|-|TRBV29-1
TGCAGCACAAGGCAGAGCACAGATACGCAGTATTTT
CSTRQSTDTQYF
>TRBJ2-7|-|-|TRBV6-5
TGTGCCAGCAGTCGGACAGCGATCTACGAGCAGTACTTC
CASSRTAIYEQYF
>TRBJ1-3|-|-|TRBV5-4
TGTGCCAGCAGCTTATCTTTAGACAGGAGAAACACCATATATTTT
CASSLSLDRRNTIYF
>TRBJ2-1|TRBD1|-|TRBV14
TGTGCCAGCAGCCAACGGGACAGGGGTGTTTCCCCCCACAACAATGAGCAGTTCTTC
CASSQRDRGVSPHNNEQFF
>TRBJ2-7|TRBD1|-|TRBV27
TGTGCCAGCAGTACCCGTTTCAAGGACAGGGCTTACGAGCAGTACTTC
CASSTRFKDRAYEQYF
>TRBJ2-1|-|-|TRBV27
TGTGCCAGCAGTCCCCACAGGAACGGGGACAATGAGCAGTTCTTC
CASSPHRNGDNEQFF
>TRBJ2-7|-|-|TRBV5-1
TGCGCCAGCAGCTTGGGCGTGTCCTACGAGCAGTACTTC
CASSLGVSYEQYF
>TRBJ2-1|-|-|TRBV6-5
TGTGCCAGCAGCAAACAGGGCGGGAGACGCAATGAGCAGTTCTTC
CASSKQGGRRNEQFF
>TRBJ2-1|TRBD2|-|TRBV9
TGTGCCAGCAGCGGGCCCGGACTAGCGGGAGTTGAGCAGTTCTTC
CASSGPGLAGVEQFF
>TRBJ2-5|-|once|TRBV4-3
TGCGCCAGCAGCCAAACAACAGGGTTACGGGAGACCCAGTACTTC
CASSQTTGLRETQYF
>TRBJ2-2|-|-|TRBV5-1
TGCGCCAGCAGCTTGGCAGTCGGGGAGCTGTTTTTT
CASSLAVGELFF
>TRBJ1-1|-|once|TRBV5-1
TGCGCCAGCAAGCCCGAAAATTTAAACACTGAAGCTTTCTTT
CASKPENLNTEAFF
>TRBJ2-1|-|-|TRBV5-1
TGCGCCAGCAGCTTGGCCCAGACGGTGCATGAGCAGTTCTTC
CASSLAQTVHEQFF
>TRBJ2-7|-|once|TRBV19
TGTGCCAGTATGGCGACGCGAGGGGCCCACTCCTACGAGCAGTACTTC
CASMATRGAHSYEQYF
>TRBJ2-7|TRBD1|-|TRBV5-1
TGCGCCAGCAGCTTGGGGACAGGGGCATACGAGCAGTACTTC
CASSLGTGAYEQYF
>TRBJ2-3|-|-|TRBV19
TGTGCCACCCTAACCCGGGGTACAGATACGCAGTATTTT
CATLTRGTDTQYF
>TRBJ2-1|TRBD1|-|TRBV7-2
TGTGCCAGCAGCTCGGACAGGGGACGGTACAATGAGCAGTTCTTC
CASSSDRGRYNEQFF
>TRBJ2-1|TRBD2|-|TRBV18
TGTGCCAGCTCACCACTTCGCATTTCAGCGGGAGGGACCTACAATGAGCAGTTCTTC
CASSPLRISAGGTYNEQFF
>TRBJ1-1|-|-|TRBV28
TGTGCCAGCGGTTACACGGGGGGGCTTGTGGAAACTGAAGCTTTCTTT
CASGYTGGLVETEAFF
>TRBJ2-2|TRBD1|-|TRBV5-5
TGTGCCAGCAGCCTACCGACAGGGCGATACACCGGGGAGCTGTTTTTT
CASSLPTGRYTGELFF
>TRBJ1-5|-|-|TRBV10-3
TGTGCCATCAGTGACTCCCCGAGGAGGCCCAATCAGCCCCAGCATTTT
CAISDSPRRPNQPQHF
>TRBJ2-1|-|-|TRBV29-1
TGCAGCGCCTGGGGGGCAGGGGATGAGCAGTTCTTC
CSAWGAGDEQFF
>TRBJ2-7|TRBD1|few|TRBV2
TGTGCCAGCAGCGGGACAGGGTTCTACGAGCAGTACTTC
CASSGTGFYEQYF
>TRBJ2-5|-|-|TRBV5-1
TGCGCCAGCAGCCTAGGACTAAGGGAGACCCAGTACTTC
CASSLGLRETQYF
>TRBJ2-2|-|-|TRBV5-1
TGCGCCAGCAGCTTGGGGGGACGACAGGCCGGGGAGCTGTTTTTT
CASSLGGRQAGELFF
>TRBJ2-2|-|-|TRBV5-1
TGCGCCAGCAGCTTGGCCAGCCGGTCCGGGGAGCTGTTTTTT
CASSLASRSGELFF
>TRBJ1-2|-|-|TRBV5-1
TGCGCCAGCAGCTTGGCCGGGGTAGGGGGCTATGGCTACACCTTC
CASSLAGVGGYGYTF
>TRBJ2-5|TRBD1|-|TRBV6-6
TGTGCCAGCAGTTCCTACAGGGGGAAGACCCAGTACTTC
CASSSYRGKTQYF
>TRBJ1-2|TRBD1|-|TRBV6-1
TGTGCCAGTAAGAAACCGGGACAGCTCCTGTGGGGCTACACCTTC
CASKKPGQLLWGYTF
>TRBJ2-3|TRBD1|-|TRBV7-9
TGTGCCAGCGTAGAATCTCGGTCCACAGGGGCGGGTAGGGCAGATACGCAGTATTTT
CASVESRSTGAGRADTQYF
>TRBJ2-1|TRBD2|-|TRBV6-1
TGTGCCAGCAGATTAGCGGGAGGGCCTTACAATGAGCAGTTCTTC
CASRLAGGPYNEQFF
>TRBJ2-3|TRBD1|-|TRBV29-1
TGCAGCGTTGCCGGGACAGGGGCTAGCACAGATACGCAGTATTTT
CSVAGTGASTDTQYF
>TRBJ1-3|-|-|TRBV5-5
TGTGCCAGCAGCTTGTTTGCAGGGGCCGCCTCTGGAAACACCATATATTTT
CASSLFAGAASGNTIYF
>TRBJ2-5|-|-|TRBV6-1
TGTGCCAGCAGTGCGTTCAGGGGAGCGGTCGAGACCCAGTACTTC
CASSAFRGAVETQYF
>TRBJ2-2|-|-|TRBV14
TGTGCCAGCAGCCAAGTTTTCGCAGGGACCGGGGAGCTGTTTTTT
CASSQVFAGTGELFF